This T cell receptor (beta chain) was found in a study of shared clonotypes between healthy human individuals. Study summary: Each donor had three CD4 naive, three CD4 memory, two CD8 naive and one CD8 memory plate. Study-level points and caveats: The low donor count limited represented genetic and exposure-history diversity. At large depth, rarefaction still showed sorted-subset sequencing to be incomplete.

CD8 cells classed as naive were CD45RO-negative and positively selected for CCR7, excluding terminally differentiated effector memory CD45RA+ cells. Everyone who donated was a Caucasian adult who lived in Nashville, Tennessee. Germline assignment: CDR1 SGHNT and CDR2 YYREEE (reference sequence). V lost 4 bases, J lost 7 bases, and 10 bases stayed unmatched. The length of the CDR3 is 15 residues. Generated by immunoSEQ multiplex PCR, the TCRdb table keeps only in-frame clones and is missing some. The sample includes some 2,100,000 clones, 93% of them seen just once. The table lists this clone with a few counts. Its specificity is not known.

The chain joins TRBV5-4 to TRBJ1-2; 10 bases map to TRBD1. This receptor was taken from a man aged 18-30 years in good health. Some clones in this sample may be carry-over from other donors' samples. Sequencing used naive CD8+ T cells from PBMCs. The CDR3 bases are TGTGCCAGCAGCCAAACGACAGGGGGCGCAAGTGGCTACACCTTC. Its protein product is CASSQTTGGASGYTF.